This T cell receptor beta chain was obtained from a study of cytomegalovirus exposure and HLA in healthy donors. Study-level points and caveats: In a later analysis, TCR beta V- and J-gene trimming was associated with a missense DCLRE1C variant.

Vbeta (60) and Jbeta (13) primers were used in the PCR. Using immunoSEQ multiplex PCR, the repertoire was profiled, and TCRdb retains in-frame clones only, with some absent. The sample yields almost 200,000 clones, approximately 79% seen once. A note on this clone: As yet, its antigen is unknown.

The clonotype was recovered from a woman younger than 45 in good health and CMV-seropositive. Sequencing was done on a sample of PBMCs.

The CDR3 DNA sequence: TGTGCCAGCAGCACGACTAGCGGGAGGGCCAATGAGCAGTTCTTC. Encoded protein: CASSTTSGRANEQFF. The J gene is TRBJ2-1, the V gene TRBV7-9, with 14 bases aligning to TRBD2. The CDR3 extends over 15 amino acids. The trim removed 5 bases at V and 6 bases at J, leaving 3 bases unmatched. Germline assignment: CDR1 SEHNR and CDR2 FQNEAQ (reference sequence).